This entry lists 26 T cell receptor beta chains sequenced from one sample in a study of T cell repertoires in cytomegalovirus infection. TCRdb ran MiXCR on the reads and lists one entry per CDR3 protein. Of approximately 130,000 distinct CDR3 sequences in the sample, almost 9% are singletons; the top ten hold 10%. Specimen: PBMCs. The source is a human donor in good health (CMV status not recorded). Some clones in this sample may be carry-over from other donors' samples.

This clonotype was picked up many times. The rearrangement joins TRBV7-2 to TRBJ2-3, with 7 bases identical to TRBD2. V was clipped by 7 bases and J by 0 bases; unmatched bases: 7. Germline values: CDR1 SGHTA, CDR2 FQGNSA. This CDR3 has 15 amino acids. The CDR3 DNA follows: TGTGCCAGCAACGAGCGGGGACCGAGCACAGATACGCAGTATTTT. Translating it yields CASNERGPSTDTQYF.

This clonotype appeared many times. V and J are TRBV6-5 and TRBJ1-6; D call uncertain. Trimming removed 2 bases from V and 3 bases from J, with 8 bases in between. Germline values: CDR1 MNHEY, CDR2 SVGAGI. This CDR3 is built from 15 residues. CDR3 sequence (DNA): TGTGCCAGCAGTTACGACATTTTCTATAATTCACCCCTCCACTTT. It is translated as CASSYDIFYNSPLHF.

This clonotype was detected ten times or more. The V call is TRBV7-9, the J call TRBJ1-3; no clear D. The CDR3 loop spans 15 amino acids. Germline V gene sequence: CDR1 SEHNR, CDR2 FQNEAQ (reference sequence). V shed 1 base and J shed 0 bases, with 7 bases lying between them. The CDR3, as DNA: TGTGCCAGCAGCTTAGTGATGAGCTCTGGAAACACCATATATTTT. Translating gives CASSLVMSSGNTIYF.

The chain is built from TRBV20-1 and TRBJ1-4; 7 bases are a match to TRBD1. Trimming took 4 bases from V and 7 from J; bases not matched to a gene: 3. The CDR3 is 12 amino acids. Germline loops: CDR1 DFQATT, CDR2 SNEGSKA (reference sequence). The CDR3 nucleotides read TGCAGTGCTAAGGGACAGCGTGAAAAACTGTTTTTT. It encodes CSAKGQREKLFF.

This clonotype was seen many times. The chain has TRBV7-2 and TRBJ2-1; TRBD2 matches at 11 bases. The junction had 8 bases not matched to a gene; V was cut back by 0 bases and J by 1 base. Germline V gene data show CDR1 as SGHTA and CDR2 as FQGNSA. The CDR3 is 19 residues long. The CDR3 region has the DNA TGTGCCAGCAGCTTAGCAGGGCTAGCGGGGGGTGGTTCCTACAATGAGCAGTTCTTC. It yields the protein CASSLAGLAGGGSYNEQFF.

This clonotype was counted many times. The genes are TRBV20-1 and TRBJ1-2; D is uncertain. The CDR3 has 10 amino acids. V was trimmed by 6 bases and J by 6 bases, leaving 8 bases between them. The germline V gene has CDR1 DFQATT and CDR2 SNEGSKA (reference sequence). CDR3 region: CSAAEDGYTF. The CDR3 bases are TGCAGTGCGGCCGAAGATGGCTACACCTTC.

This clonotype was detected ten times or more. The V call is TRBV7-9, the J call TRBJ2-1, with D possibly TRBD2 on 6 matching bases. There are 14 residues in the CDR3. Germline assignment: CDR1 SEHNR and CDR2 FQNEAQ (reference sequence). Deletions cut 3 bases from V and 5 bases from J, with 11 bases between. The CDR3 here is CASSFGTADNEQFF. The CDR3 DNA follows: TGTGCCAGCAGCTTCGGGACTGCAGACAATGAGCAGTTCTTC.

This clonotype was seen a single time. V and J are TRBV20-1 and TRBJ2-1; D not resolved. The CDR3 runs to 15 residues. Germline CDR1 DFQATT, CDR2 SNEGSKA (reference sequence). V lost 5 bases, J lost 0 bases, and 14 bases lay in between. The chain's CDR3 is CSAASSSSSYNEQFF. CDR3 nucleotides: TGCAGTGCTGCAAGCAGCTCGAGCTCCTACAATGAGCAGTTCTTC.

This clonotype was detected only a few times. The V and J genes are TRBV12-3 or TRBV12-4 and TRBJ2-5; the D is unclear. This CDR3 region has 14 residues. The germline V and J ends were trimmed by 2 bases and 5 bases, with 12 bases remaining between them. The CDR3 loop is CASSLRRSGETQYF. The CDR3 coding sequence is TGTGCCAGCAGTTTACGGAGATCCGGGGAGACCCAGTACTTC.

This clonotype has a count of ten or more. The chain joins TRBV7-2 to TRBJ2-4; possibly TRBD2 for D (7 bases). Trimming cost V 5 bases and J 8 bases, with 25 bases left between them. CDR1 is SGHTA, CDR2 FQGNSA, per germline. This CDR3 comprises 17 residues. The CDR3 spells CASSPSARGAARHIQYF. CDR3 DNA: TGTGCCAGCAGCCCAAGCGCCCGGGGGGCAGCGCGTCACATTCAGTACTTC.

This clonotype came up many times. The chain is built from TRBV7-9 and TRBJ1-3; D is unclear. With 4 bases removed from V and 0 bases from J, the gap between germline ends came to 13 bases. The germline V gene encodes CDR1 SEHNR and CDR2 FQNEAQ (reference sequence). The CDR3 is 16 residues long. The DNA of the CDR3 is TGTGCCAGCAGCTCGCGACGGACGGCCTCTGGAAACACCATATATTTT. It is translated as CASSSRRTASGNTIYF.

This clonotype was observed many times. The CDR3 loop reads CSVVLQVMNTEAFF. The CDR3 coding sequence is TGCAGCGTTGTGTTACAGGTAATGAACACTGAAGCTTTCTTT. This chain uses TRBV29-1 with TRBJ1-1; perhaps TRBD1 as D (5 bases). This CDR3 comprises 14 residues. The germline V gene has CDR1 SQVTM and CDR2 ANQGSEA. Trimming removed 4 bases from V and 0 bases from J, with 12 bases in between.

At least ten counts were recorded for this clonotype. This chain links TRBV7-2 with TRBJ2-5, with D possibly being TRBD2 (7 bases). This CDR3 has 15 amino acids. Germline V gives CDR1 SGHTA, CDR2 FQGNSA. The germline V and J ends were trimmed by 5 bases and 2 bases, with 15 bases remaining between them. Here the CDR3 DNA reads TGTGCCAGCAGCCCCCCGGGGGGCCGTCAAGAGACCCAGTACTTC. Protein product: CASSPPGGRQETQYF.

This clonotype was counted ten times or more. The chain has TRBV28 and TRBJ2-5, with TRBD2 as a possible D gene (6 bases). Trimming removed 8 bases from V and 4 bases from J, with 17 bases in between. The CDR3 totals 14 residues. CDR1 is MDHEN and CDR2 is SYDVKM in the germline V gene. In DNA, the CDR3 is TGTGCCAGCTCCATGGCGGGGATGGGAGAGACCCAGTACTTC. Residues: CASSMAGMGETQYF. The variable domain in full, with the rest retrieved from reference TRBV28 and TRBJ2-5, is DVKVTQSSRYLVKRTGEKVFLECVQDMDHENMFWYRQDPGLGLRLIYFSYDVKMKEKGDIPEGYSVSREKKERFSLILESASTNQTSMYLCASSMAGMGETQYFGPGTRLLVL.

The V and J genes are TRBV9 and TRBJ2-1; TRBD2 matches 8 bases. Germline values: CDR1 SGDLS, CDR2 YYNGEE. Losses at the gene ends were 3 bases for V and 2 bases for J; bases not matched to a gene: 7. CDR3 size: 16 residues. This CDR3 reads CASSAGGGPPYNEQFF. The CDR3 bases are TGTGCCAGCAGCGCCGGGGGGGGGCCCCCCTACAATGAGCAGTTCTTC.

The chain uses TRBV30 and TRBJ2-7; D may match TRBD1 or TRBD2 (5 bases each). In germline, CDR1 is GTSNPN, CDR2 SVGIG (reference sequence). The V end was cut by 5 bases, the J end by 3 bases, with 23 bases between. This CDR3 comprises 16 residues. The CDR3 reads CAWAKPGTASFYEQYF. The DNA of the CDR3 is TGTGCCTGGGCAAAACCCGGGACGGCGAGCTTCTACGAGCAGTACTTC. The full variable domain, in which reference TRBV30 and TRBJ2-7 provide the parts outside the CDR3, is SQTIHQWPATLVQPVGSPLSLECTVEGTSNPNLYWYRQAAGRGLQLLFYSVGIGQISSEVPQNLSASRPQDRQFILSSKKLLLSDSGFYLCAWAKPGTASFYEQYFGPGTRLTVT.

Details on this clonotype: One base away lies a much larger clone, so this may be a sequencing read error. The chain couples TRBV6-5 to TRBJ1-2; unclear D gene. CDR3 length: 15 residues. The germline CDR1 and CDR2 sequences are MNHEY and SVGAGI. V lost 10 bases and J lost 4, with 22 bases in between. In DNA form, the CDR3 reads TGTGCCAACAACCCCTGGGTGGAGGGCACCTATGGCTACACCTTC. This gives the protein CANNPWVEGTYGYTF.

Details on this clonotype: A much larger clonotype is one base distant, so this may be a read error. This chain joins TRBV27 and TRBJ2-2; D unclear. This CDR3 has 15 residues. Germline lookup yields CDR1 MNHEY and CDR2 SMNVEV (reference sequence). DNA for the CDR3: TGTGCCAGCAGTTTACGGAGCGCGAACACCTGGGAGCTGTTTTTT. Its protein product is CASSLRSANTWELFF.

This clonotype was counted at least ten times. The CDR3 is CASSAYGASYEQYF. CDR3 DNA sequence: TGTGCCAGCAGTGCCTACGGGGCTTCCTACGAGCAGTACTTC. This chain joins TRBV12-3 or TRBV12-4 and TRBJ2-7; D possibly uses TRBD1 or TRBD2 (5 bases each). V lost 5 bases and J lost 1, with 12 bases in between. CDR3 length equals 14 residues.

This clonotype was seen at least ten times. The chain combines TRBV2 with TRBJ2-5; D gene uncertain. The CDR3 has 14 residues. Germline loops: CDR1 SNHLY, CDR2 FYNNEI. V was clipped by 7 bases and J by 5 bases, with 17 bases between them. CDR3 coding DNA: TGTGCCAGCACCTTAGAGTCTGATGGGGAGACCCAGTACTTC. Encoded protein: CASTLESDGETQYF.

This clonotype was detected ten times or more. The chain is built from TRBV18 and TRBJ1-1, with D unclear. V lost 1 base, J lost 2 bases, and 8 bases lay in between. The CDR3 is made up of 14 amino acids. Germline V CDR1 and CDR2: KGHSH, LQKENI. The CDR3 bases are TGTGCCAGCTCACCACAGAACAGTAACACTGAAGCTTTCTTT. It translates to CASSPQNSNTEAFF.

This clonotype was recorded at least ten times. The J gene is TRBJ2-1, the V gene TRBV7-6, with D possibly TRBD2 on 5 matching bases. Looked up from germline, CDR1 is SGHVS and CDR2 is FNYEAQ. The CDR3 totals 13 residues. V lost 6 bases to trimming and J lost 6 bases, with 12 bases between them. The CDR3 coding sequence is TGTGCCAGCAGTTTTACTAGGTCCAATGAGCAGTTCTTC. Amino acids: CASSFTRSNEQFF.

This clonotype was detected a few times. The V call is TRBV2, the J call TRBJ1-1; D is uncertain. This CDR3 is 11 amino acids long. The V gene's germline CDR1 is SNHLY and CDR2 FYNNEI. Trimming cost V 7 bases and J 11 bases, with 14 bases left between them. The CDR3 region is CASTSSFDAFF. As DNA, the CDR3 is TGTGCCAGCACGTCGAGTTTTGACGCTTTCTTT.

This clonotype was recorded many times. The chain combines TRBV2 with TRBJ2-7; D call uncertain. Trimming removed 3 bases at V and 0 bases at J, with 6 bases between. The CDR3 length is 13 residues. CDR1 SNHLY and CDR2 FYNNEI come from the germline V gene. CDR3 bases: TGTGCCAGCAGTGACGGGCGCTCCTACGAGCAGTACTTC. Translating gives CASSDGRSYEQYF.

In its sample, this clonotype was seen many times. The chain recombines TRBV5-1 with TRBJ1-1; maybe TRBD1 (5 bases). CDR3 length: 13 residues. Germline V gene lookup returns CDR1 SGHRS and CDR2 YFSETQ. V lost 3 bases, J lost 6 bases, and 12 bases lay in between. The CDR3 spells CASSSTAGAEAFF. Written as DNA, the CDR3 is TGCGCCAGCAGCTCGACAGCTGGGGCTGAAGCTTTCTTT.

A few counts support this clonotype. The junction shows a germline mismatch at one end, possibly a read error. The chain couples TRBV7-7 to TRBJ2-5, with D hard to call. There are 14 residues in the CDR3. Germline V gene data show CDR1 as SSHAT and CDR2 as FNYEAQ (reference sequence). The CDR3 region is CASSSTTGQATQYF. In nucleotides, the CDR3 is TGTGCCAGCAGCTCGACGACCGGGCAAGCGACCCAGTACTTC.